This TCR beta chain was recorded in a study of blood T cells in healthy people across ages. Through a sample-barcoded 5' primer and a J-beta primer mix, a second PCR was run for roughly 7 to 12 cycles. Every cDNA molecule bore a tag from a template-switch adaptor containing 12 random nucleotides. TCRdb itself ran the 5' RACE reads through MiXCR, one entry per CDR3 protein. The sample comprises more than 650,000 distinct CDR3 sequences, over 20% of which are singletons, and roughly 22% rests with the top ten. This clonotype has just a few counts. Its antigen is currently unknown. Germline loops: CDR1 DFQATT, CDR2 SNEGSKA (reference sequence). This CDR3 has 14 residues. V was trimmed by 2 bases and J by 1 base, leaving 10 bases between them. Russia was home to the donors, healthy Caucasian individuals aged roughly 6 to 90. Whole-study findings and limits: Among long-lived donors, naive CD4+ cells were more numerous and diversity higher than in aged donors. Per million T cells, TCR beta diversity dropped about linearly as age rose.

The rearrangement joins TRBV20-1 to TRBJ2-3, with D hard to call. Source material: blood. The sequence came from a man between 65 and 79 years old in good health. The CDR3 spells CSARSPDGTDTQYF. CDR3 sequence (DNA): TGCAGTGCTAGAAGCCCCGACGGCACAGATACGCAGTATTTT.